This T cell receptor (beta chain) was documented in a study of blood T cell repertoires in COVID-19. In the study overall: The origin of the acute and convalescent COVID-19 samples was the United States, Italy and Spain. T cells, B-cell-depleted T cells, or PBMCs supplied cDNA or gDNA.

The CDR3 extends over 17 amino acids. The V segment lost 4 bases and the J segment 3 bases; nucleotides outside the gene matches: 9. The V gene's germline CDR1 is SGHTS and CDR2 YDEGEE. As processed by the authors: Amplification with reference gene primers provided the estimates of nucleated cell counts. Measured with immunoSEQ multiplex PCR; TCRdb has only the in-frame clones, and not every one. V, J and clone size derive from that table, while D and trimming were established from the DNA sequence. Of about 500,000 clones listed, 80% to 90% are singletons. Seattle patients were enrolled while actively infected and followed longitudinally.

The receptor was derived from a man aged 18 to 29 with COVID-19, enrolled during active disease. The J gene is TRBJ2-1, the V gene TRBV5-8; 11 bases map to TRBD2. The sample comprised peripheral blood. CDR3 DNA sequence: TGTGCCAGCAGCCGAAATTTACTAGCGGGAGACTACAATGAGCAGTTCTTC. It is translated as CASSRNLLAGDYNEQFF.